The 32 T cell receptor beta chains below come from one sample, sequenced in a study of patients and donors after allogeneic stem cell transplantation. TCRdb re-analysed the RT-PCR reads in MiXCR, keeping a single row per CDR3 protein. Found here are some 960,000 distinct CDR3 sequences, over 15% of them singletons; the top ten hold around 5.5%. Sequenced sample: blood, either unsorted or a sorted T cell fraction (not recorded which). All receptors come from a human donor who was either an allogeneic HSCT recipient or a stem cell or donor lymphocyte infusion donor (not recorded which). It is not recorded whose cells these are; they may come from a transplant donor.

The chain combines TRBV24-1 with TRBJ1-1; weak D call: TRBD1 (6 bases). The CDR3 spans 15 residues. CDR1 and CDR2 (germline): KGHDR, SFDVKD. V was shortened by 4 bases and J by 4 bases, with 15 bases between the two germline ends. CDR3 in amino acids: CATSDPQGGVTEAFF. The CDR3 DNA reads TGTGCCACCAGTGACCCACAGGGCGGTGTCACTGAAGCTTTCTTT.

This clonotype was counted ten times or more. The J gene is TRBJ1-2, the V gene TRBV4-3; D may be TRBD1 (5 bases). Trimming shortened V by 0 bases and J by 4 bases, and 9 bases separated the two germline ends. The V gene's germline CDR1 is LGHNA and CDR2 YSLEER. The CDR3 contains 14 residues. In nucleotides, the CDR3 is TGCGCCAGCAGCCAAGATGGGAGGGGCTATGGCTACACCTTC. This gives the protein CASSQDGRGYGYTF.

CDR3 in DNA: TGCGCCAGCTCTCGATCGGGACGGGGAGGTCGGGACACTGAAGCTTTCTTT. Residues: CASSRSGRGGRDTEAFF. The rearrangement links TRBV5-1 to TRBJ1-1, with D possibly matching TRBD1 (5 bases). This CDR3 is built from 17 residues. The V end was cut by 7 bases, the J end by 3 bases, with 25 bases between. Per germline, CDR1 SGHRS and CDR2 YFSETQ.

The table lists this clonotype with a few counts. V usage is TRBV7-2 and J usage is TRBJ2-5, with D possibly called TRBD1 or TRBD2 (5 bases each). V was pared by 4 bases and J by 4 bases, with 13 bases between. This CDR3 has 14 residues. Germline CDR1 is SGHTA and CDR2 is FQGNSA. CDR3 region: CASSSGAGRETQYF. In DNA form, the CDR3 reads TGTGCCAGCAGCTCTGGGGCAGGGAGAGAGACCCAGTACTTC.

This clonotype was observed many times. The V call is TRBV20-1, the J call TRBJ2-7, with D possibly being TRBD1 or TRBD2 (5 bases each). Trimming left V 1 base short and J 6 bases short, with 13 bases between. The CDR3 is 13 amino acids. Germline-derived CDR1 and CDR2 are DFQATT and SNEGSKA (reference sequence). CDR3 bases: TGCAGTGCTAGAGGGGGGACGGCCCTCGAGCAGTACTTC. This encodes CSARGGTALEQYF.

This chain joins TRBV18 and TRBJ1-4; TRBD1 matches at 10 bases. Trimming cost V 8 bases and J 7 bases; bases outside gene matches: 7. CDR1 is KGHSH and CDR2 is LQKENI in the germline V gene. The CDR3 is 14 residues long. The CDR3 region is CASATGTGVEKLFF. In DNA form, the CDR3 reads TGTGCCAGCGCCACCGGGACAGGGGTTGAAAAACTGTTTTTT.

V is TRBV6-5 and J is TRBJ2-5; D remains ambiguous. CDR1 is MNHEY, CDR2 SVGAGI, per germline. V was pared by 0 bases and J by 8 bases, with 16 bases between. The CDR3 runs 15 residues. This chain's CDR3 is CASSYSSSVESTQYF. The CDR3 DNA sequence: TGTGCCAGCAGTTACTCGAGTTCAGTCGAGTCAACCCAGTACTTC.

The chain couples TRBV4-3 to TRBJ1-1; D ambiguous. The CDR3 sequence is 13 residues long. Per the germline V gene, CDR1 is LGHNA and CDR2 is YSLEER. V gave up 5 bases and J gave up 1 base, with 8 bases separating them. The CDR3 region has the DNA TGCGCCAGCAGCGAAACATGGAACACTGAAGCTTTCTTT. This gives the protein CASSETWNTEAFF.

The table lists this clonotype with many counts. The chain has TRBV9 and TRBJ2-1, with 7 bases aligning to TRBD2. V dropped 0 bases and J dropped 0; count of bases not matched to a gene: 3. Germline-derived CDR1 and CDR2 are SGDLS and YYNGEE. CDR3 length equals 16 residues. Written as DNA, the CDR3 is TGTGCCAGCAGCGTAGGACTAGCCGGCTCCTACAATGAGCAGTTCTTC. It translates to CASSVGLAGSYNEQFF.

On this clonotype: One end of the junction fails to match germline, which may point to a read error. CDR3 amino acids: CATIRPGTTNGLFF. In DNA form, the CDR3 reads TGTGCCACCATCAGACCCGGGACAACCAATGGTTTGTTCTTC. V is TRBV15 and J is TRBJ2-1; weak D call: TRBD1 (6 bases). This CDR3 comprises 14 residues. Germline V gene data show CDR1 as LNHNV and CDR2 as YYDKDF (reference sequence).

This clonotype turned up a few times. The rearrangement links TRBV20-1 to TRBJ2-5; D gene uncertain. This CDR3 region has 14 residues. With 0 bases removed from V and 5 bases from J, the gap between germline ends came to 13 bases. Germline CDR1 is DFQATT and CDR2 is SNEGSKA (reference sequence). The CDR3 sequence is CSARDLTARETQYF. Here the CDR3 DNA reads TGCAGTGCTAGAGATTTGACCGCCAGGGAGACCCAGTACTTC.

For the CDR3, the DNA is TGTGCCATCAGTGAGGCTCGGGGGGCAGATACGCAGTATTTT. It codes for CAISEARGADTQYF. The rearrangement links TRBV10-3 to TRBJ2-3; 7 nucleotides agree with TRBD2. The germline V gene encodes CDR1 ENHRY and CDR2 SYGVKD. The CDR3 runs 14 residues. V lost 2 bases and J lost 4; bases outside the gene matches: 3.

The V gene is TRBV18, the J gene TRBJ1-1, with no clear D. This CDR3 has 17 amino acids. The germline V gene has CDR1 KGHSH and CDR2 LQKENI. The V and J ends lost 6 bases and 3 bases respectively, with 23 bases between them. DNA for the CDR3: TGTGCCAGCTCGGTCAAGGCGGGAGGAACCGTCCACACTGAAGCTTTCTTT. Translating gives CASSVKAGGTVHTEAFF.

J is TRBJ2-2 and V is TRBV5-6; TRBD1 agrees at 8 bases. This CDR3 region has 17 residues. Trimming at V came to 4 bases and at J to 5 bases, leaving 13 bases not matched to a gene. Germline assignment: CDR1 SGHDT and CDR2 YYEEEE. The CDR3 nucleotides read TGTGCCAGCAGCCTACCAGGGACAGGATCGAGGACCGGGGAGCTGTTTTTT. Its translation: CASSLPGTGSRTGELFF.

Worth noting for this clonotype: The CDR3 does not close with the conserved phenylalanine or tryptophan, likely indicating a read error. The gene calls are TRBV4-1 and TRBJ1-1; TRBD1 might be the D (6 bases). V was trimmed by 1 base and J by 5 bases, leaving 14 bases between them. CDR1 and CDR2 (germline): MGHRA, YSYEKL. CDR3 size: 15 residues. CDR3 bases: TGCGCCAGCAGCCAAGGAAGGGGGGGGCCAACTGAAGCTTTCCTT. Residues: CASSQGRGGPTEAFL.

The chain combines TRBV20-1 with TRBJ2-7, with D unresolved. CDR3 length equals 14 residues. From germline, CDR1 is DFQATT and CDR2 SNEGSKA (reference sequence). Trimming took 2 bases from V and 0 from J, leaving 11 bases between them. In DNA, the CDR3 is TGCAGTGCTAGACCCTCGGTAAACTCCTACGAGCAGTACTTC. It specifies CSARPSVNSYEQYF.

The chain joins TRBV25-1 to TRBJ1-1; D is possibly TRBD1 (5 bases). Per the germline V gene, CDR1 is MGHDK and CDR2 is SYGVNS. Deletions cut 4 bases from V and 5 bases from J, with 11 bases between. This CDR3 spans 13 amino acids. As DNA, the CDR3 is TGTGCCAGCAGTGGGGGACCGGGGACTGAAGCTTTCTTT. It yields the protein CASSGGPGTEAFF.

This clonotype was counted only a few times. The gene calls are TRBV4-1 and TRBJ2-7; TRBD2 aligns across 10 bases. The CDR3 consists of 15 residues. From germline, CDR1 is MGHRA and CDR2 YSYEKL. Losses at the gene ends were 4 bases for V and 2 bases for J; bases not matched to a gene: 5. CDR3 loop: CASSPLGLAAYEQYF. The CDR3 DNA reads TGCGCCAGCAGCCCCCTAGGACTAGCGGCCTACGAGCAGTACTTC.

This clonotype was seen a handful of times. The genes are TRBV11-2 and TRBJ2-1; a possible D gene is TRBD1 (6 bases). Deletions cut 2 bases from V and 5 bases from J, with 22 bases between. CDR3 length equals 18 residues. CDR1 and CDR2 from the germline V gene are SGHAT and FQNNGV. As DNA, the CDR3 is TGTGCCAGCAGCTTATATCGGATGGGGCTAGCAGGGGACAATGAGCAGTTCTTC. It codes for CASSLYRMGLAGDNEQFF.

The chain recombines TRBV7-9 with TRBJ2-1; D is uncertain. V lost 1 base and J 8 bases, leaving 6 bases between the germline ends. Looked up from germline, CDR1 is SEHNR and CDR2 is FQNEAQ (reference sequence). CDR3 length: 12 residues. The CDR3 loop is CASSLDPDEQFF. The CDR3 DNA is TGTGCCAGCAGCTTAGACCCGGATGAGCAGTTCTTC.

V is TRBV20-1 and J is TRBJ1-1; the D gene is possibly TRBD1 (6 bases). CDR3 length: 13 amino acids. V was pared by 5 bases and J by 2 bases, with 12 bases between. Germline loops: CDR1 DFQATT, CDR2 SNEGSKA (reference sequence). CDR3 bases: TGCAGTGCTGGGGGCCATAAAAACACTGAAGCTTTCTTT. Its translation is CSAGGHKNTEAFF.

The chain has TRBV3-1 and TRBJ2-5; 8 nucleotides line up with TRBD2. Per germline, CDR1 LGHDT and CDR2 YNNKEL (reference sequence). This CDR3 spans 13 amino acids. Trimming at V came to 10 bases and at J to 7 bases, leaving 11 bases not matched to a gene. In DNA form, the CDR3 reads TGTGCCACCAGATTGACTAGCGAGGTGACCCAGTACTTC. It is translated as CATRLTSEVTQYF.

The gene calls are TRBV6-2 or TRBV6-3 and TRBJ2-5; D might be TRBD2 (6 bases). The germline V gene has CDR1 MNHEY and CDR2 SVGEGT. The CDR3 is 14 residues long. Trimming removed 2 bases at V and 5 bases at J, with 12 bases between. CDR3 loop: CASSYGGRRETQYF. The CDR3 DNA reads TGTGCCAGCAGTTACGGAGGGCGGAGGGAGACCCAGTACTTC.

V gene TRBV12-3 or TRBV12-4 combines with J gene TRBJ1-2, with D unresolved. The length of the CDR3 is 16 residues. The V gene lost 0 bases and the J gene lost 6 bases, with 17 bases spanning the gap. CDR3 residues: CASSLATHLATDGYTF. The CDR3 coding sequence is TGTGCCAGCAGTTTAGCAACGCACCTAGCGACGGATGGCTACACCTTC.

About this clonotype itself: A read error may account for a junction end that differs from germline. For the CDR3, the DNA is TGTGCCAGCAGTTTAGGGGACAGCTATAACTATGGCTACACCTTC. Translated: CASSLGDSYNYGYTF. V is TRBV7-8 and J is TRBJ1-2, with 7 bases lining up with TRBD1. Germline V gene lookup returns CDR1 SGHVS and CDR2 FQNEAQ. CDR3 size: 15 residues. Looking up the rest from reference TRBV7-8 and TRBJ1-2 gives the full variable domain: GAGVSQSPRYKVAKRGQDVALRCDPISGHVSLFWYQQALGQGPEFLTYFQNEAQLDKSGLPSDRFFAERPEGSVSTLKIQRTQQEDSAVYLCASSLGDSYNYGYTFGSGTRLTVV.

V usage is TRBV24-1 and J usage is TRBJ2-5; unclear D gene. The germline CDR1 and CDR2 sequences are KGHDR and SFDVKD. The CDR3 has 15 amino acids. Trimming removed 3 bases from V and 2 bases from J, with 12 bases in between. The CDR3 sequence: CATSDNTDTQETQYF. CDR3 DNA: TGTGCCACCAGTGATAACACCGACACTCAAGAGACCCAGTACTTC.

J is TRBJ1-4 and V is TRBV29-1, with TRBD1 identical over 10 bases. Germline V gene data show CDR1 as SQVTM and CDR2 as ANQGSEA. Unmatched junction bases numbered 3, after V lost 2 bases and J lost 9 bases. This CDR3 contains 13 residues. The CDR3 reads CSVERDRGKKLFF. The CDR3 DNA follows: TGCAGCGTTGAAAGGGACAGGGGCAAAAAACTGTTTTTT.

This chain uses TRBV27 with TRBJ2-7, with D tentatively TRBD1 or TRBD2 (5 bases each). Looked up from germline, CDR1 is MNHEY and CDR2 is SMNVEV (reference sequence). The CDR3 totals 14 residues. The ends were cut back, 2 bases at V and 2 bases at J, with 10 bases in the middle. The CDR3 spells CASSLVGVPYEQYF. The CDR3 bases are TGTGCCAGCAGTTTAGTGGGGGTTCCCTACGAGCAGTACTTC.

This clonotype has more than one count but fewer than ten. CDR3 DNA sequence: TGTGCCAGCAGCGTAGCTCCCGCCAATCAGCCCCAGCATTTT. Its translation is CASSVAPANQPQHF. The chain employs TRBV9 and TRBJ1-5; no clear D gene. The CDR3 is made up of 14 amino acids. V was trimmed by 0 bases and J by 3 bases, leaving 7 bases between them. Germline V CDR1 and CDR2: SGDLS, YYNGEE.

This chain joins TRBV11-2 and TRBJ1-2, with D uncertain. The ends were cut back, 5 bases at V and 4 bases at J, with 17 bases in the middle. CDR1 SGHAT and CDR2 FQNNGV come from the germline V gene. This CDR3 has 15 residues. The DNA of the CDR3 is TGTGCCAGCAGCCGCCTAAGTGACTCGCGCTATGGCTACACCTTC. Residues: CASSRLSDSRYGYTF. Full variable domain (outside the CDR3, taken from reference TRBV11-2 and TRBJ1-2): EAGVAQSPRYKIIEKRQSVAFWCNPISGHATLYWYQQILGQGPKLLIQFQNNGVVDDSQLPKDRFSAERLKGVDSTLKIQPAKLEDSAVYLCASSRLSDSRYGYTFGSGTRLTVV.

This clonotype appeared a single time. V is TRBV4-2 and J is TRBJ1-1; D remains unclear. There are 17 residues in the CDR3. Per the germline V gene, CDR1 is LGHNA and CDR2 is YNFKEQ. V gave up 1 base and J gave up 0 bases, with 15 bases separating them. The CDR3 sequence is CASSQVLGGSMNTEAFF. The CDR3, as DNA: TGTGCCAGCAGCCAAGTCTTGGGCGGTTCCATGAACACTGAAGCTTTCTTT.

In nucleotides, the CDR3 is TGCAGTGCCCCCTCCAGAGAATCCTACGAGCAGTACTTC. Translating gives CSAPSRESYEQYF. The rearrangement joins TRBV20-1 to TRBJ2-7; D remains ambiguous. Trimming shortened V by 6 bases and J by 1 base, and 13 bases separated the two germline ends. Per germline, CDR1 DFQATT and CDR2 SNEGSKA (reference sequence). CDR3 length: 13 amino acids.